The rows below give T cell receptor beta chains drawn from one sample of a study of blood T cells in healthy people across ages. MiXCR was run by TCRdb on the 5' RACE reads, yielding one entry per CDR3 protein. The sample contains some 1 million distinct CDR3 sequences, under 55% of which appear only once. Sequenced: blood. These receptors were collected from a woman aged 60-75 years in good health. The CDR3 runs from the conserved cysteine through the conserved F or W. D genes are given only for firm matches. Clone size is shown for a subset of rows, as once, few, many or a class of expanded clone.

len | d_gene | j_gene | v_gene | abundance | CDR3nt | CDR3aa
15 | TRBD2 | TRBJ2-1 | TRBV5-1 | few | TGCGCCAGCAGCTTGTGGCAGCGGGAGCGCGATGAGCAGTTCTTC | CASSLWQRERDEQFF
15 | NA | TRBJ2-7 | TRBV11-1 | NA | TGTGCCAGCAGCTTAGAGGGGTCAACCAACTACGAGCAGTACTTC | CASSLEGSTNYEQYF
15 | NA | TRBJ1-2 | TRBV4-1 | NA | TGCGCCAGCAGCCAAGATAACAGCCCTAACTATGGCTACACCTTC | CASSQDNSPNYGYTF
14 | TRBD1 | TRBJ1-1 | TRBV20-1 | NA | TGCAGTGCTAGGATAACAGGGGGCCGGACTGAAGCTTTCTTT | CSARITGGRTEAFF
14 | TRBD2 | TRBJ2-7 | TRBV10-3 | few | TGTGCCATCACCGGACTAGCGGGAGCTCACGAGCAGTACTTC | CAITGLAGAHEQYF
16 | NA | TRBJ2-1 | TRBV7-9 | few | TGTGCCAGCAGCTTAGACCGGGACCTCCTGGGCAATGAGCAGTTCTTC | CASSLDRDLLGNEQFF
15 | NA | TRBJ2-1 | TRBV6-2/TRBV6-3 | NA | TGTGTCAGCAGTTTAGAGGCGGACTCCTACAATGAGCAGTTCTTC | CVSSLEADSYNEQFF
15 | TRBD2 | TRBJ2-1 | TRBV20-1 | NA | TGCAGTGTTCGACTAGCGGGAGGTTGGGCGGTTGAGCAGTTCTTC | CSVRLAGGWAVEQFF
15 | TRBD1 | TRBJ2-3 | TRBV11-2 | few | TGTGCCAGCAGCGAGGGACAGTTCCCAGCAGATACGCAGTATTTT | CASSEGQFPADTQYF
15 | NA | TRBJ2-7 | TRBV9 | few | TGTGCCAGCAGCGTAGCCGGGGGCGCCATGTACGAGCAGTACTTC | CASSVAGGAMYEQYF
14 | NA | TRBJ2-1 | TRBV20-1 | few | TGCAGTGCTAGATCCCCTAGCTCCTACAATGAGCAGTTCTTC | CSARSPSSYNEQFF
16 | NA | TRBJ2-5 | TRBV3-1 | NA | TGTGCCAGCACCCTCATGGGGCAGCCTGCTCAAGAGACCCAGTACTTC | CASTLMGQPAQETQYF
24 | NA | TRBJ2-6 | TRBV20-1 | NA | TGCAGTGCTAGAGTCTCGCGGGCACACCAAAGTACCGGGCTGGGTGGCTCTGGGGCCAACGTCCTGACTTTC | CSARVSRAHQSTGLGGSGANVLTF
14 | TRBD1 | TRBJ1-2 | TRBV20-1 | few | TGCAGTGCCCCGGACAGGCTCACGAACTATGGCTACACCTTC | CSAPDRLTNYGYTF
13 | NA | TRBJ1-4 | TRBV7-6 | NA | TGTGCCAGCAGCTCCCGAGCTTCAGAAAAACTGTTTTTT | CASSSRASEKLFF
17 | NA | TRBJ2-1 | TRBV6-2/TRBV6-3 | NA | TGTGCCAGCAGTTACTCGAGTTCCGGGGATCTTTACAATGAGCAGTTCTTC | CASSYSSSGDLYNEQFF
13 | TRBD1 | TRBJ2-7 | TRBV6-1 | NA | TGTGCCAGATCGACAGGGAGCTCCTACGAGCAGTACTTC | CARSTGSSYEQYF
15 | NA | TRBJ1-1 | TRBV2 | NA | TGTGCCAGCAGTGCGTTGGGCAGGGCGAACACTGAAGCTTTCTTT | CASSALGRANTEAFF
15 | TRBD1 | TRBJ2-7 | TRBV5-1 | NA | TGCGCCAGCAGCGGTAACCGGGACAGGCTCTACGAGCAGTACTTC | CASSGNRDRLYEQYF
19 | NA | TRBJ2-3 | TRBV2 | few | TGTGCCAGCTCTAACCCCGGGACTCCGATGAGGCGGCCCACAGATACGCAGTATTTT | CASSNPGTPMRRPTDTQYF
14 | NA | TRBJ1-1 | TRBV12-3/TRBV12-4 | once | TGTGCCGGCAGTCAAGGGGGTTGGAACACTGAAGCTTTCTTT | CAGSQGGWNTEAFF
14 | NA | TRBJ2-4 | TRBV7-2 | NA | TGTGCCAGCAGCTTAGTAGGTGGGGATGACATTCAGTACTTC | CASSLVGGDDIQYF
17 | NA | TRBJ2-7 | TRBV4-1 | NA | TGCGCCAGCAGCCAAGATACGACTGGATATGGCAGCTACGAGCAGTACTTC | CASSQDTTGYGSYEQYF
16 | TRBD2 | TRBJ2-3 | TRBV14 | few | TGTGCCAGCAGCCAAGCCGCGGGAGGCACCACAGATACGCAGTATTTT | CASSQAAGGTTDTQYF
15 | TRBD1 | TRBJ2-4 | TRBV5-5 | NA | TGTGCCAGCAGCTTGAGAGGGGGCTCCGGGGACATTCAGTACTTC | CASSLRGGSGDIQYF
13 | NA | TRBJ2-7 | TRBV5-5 | many | TGTGCCAGCAGCTTCGGCAGGGCGAACGAGCAGTACTTC | CASSFGRANEQYF
12 | NA | TRBJ1-1 | TRBV30 | NA | TGTGCCTGGAGTTACAAAGGATTTGAAGCTTTCTTT | CAWSYKGFEAFF
15 | TRBD1 | TRBJ2-1 | TRBV3-1 | few | TGTGCCAGCAGCCCTCCGGACAGGGTGGTCAATGAGCAGTTCTTC | CASSPPDRVVNEQFF
15 | TRBD2 | TRBJ2-1 | TRBV12-5 | few | TGTGCTAGTGGTGCTAGCGGGGCCTCCTACAATGAGCAGTTCTTC | CASGASGASYNEQFF